Following are 10 T cell receptor beta chains from one sample sequenced in a study of blood T cell repertoires in COVID-19 (dated by TCRdb to 2019 to 2021). The library was obtained by the immunoSEQ multiplex PCR assay. The table comes from immuneACCESS by way of TCRdb, which keeps in-frame sequences with V and J called. Part of the clones is missing from these tables; in studies checked, under half for an unresolved V gene and the rest for unknown reasons. For this sample the table gives tens of thousands of clones, of which more than 85% were detected only once. The biggest ten clones account for around two fifths of the sample. Material for sequencing was peripheral blood. These receptors all come from a man between 60 and 75 years old with active or convalescent COVID-19.

CDR3 sequence: CASSSRTSGRANTDTQYF. CDR3 nucleotides: TGTGCCAGCAGCTCGCGGACTAGCGGGAGGGCGAACACAGATACGCAGTATTTT. The V and J genes are TRBV5-4 and TRBJ2-3; 15 nucleotides align to TRBD2. V lost 3 bases to trimming and J lost 2 bases; unmatched junction nucleotides: 7. The CDR3 is made up of 18 amino acids. The germline V gene encodes CDR1 SGHNT and CDR2 YYREEE (reference sequence).

The sample holds a few counts of this clone. The V call is TRBV9, the J call TRBJ1-2; the match to TRBD1 covers 10 bases. CDR3 length: 18 residues. Germline lookup yields CDR1 SGDLS and CDR2 YYNGEE. V trimming: 2 bases; J trimming: 0 bases; junction bases outside the gene matches: 10. CDR3 loop: CASSVAPGQGLSNYGYTF. CDR3 bases: TGTGCCAGCAGCGTCGCCCCGGGACAGGGGTTATCTAACTATGGCTACACCTTC.

The chain has TRBV7-2 and TRBJ1-4, with D perhaps TRBD1 (5 bases). The CDR3 has 15 amino acids. The germline CDR1 and CDR2 sequences are SGHTA and FQGNSA. V gave up 1 base and J gave up 6 bases, with 12 bases separating them. The CDR3 is CASSLVGGFYEKLFF. The CDR3 DNA is TGTGCCAGCAGCTTAGTGGGGGGGTTTTATGAAAAACTGTTTTTT.

The chain joins TRBV10-3 to TRBJ2-7; D may be TRBD1 (6 bases). V was shortened by 6 bases and J by 2 bases, with 14 bases between the two germline ends. The CDR3 extends over 14 amino acids. Per the germline V gene, CDR1 is ENHRY and CDR2 is SYGVKD. CDR3 DNA sequence: TGTGCCATCAGGGGGGCAGGGCAGACCTACGAGCAGTACTTC. Translation: CAIRGAGQTYEQYF.

This clone has a single count. The chain links TRBV4-1 to TRBJ2-3; 8 bases map to TRBD2. Germline V lookup: CDR1 MGHRA, CDR2 YSYEKL. V shed 1 base and J 7 bases; nucleotides not matched to a gene: 4. This CDR3 contains 14 residues. CDR3 in DNA: TGCGCCAGCAGCCAAGTCGGGGGGGCGAATACGCAGTATTTT. It yields the protein CASSQVGGANTQYF.

The rearrangement uses TRBV5-1 and TRBJ2-5, with 9 bases that match TRBD2. The CDR3 is made up of 16 amino acids. The V gene's germline CDR1 is SGHRS and CDR2 YFSETQ. J was trimmed by 1 base and V by 0 bases; bases with no gene match: 4. This CDR3 is CASSLGLAGSQETQYF. In nucleotides, the CDR3 is TGCGCCAGCAGCTTGGGGCTAGCGGGGTCCCAAGAGACCCAGTACTTC.

This chain uses TRBV10-3 with TRBJ2-1; D uncertain. This CDR3 comprises 13 residues. Per germline, CDR1 ENHRY and CDR2 SYGVKD. V lost 5 bases to trimming and J lost 5 bases, with 10 bases between them. CDR3 nucleotides: TGTGCCATCAGTAATGACTTAAACAATGAGCAGTTCTTC. Its protein is CAISNDLNNEQFF.

The CDR3 here is CASRDSGRTTDTQYF. In DNA, the CDR3 is TGTGCTAGTAGAGACAGCGGGAGGACCACAGATACGCAGTATTTT. The chain uses TRBV12-5 and TRBJ2-3; 9 nucleotides match TRBD2. The V and J ends lost 8 bases and 2 bases, in that order; junction bases with no gene match: 8. The CDR3 is 15 residues long. Germline lookup yields CDR1 LGHNT and CDR2 FRNRAP.

The chain joins TRBV19 to TRBJ1-1; D ambiguous. This CDR3 region has 13 residues. The V and J ends lost 7 bases and 1 base respectively, with 10 bases between them. CDR1 and CDR2 (germline): LNHDA, SQIVND (reference sequence). The CDR3 protein is CASNYRGNTEAFF. The CDR3 DNA is TGTGCCAGTAACTATCGGGGGAACACTGAAGCTTTCTTT.

V gene TRBV2 combines with J gene TRBJ1-1; D might be TRBD1 (5 bases). Germline lookup yields CDR1 SNHLY and CDR2 FYNNEI. The CDR3 sequence is 14 residues long. V lost 6 bases and J 1 base, leaving 12 bases between the germline ends. CDR3 region: CASSAGWGNTEAFF. As DNA, the CDR3 is TGTGCCAGCAGCGCAGGGTGGGGGAACACTGAAGCTTTCTTT.